The 22 T cell receptor beta chains below were found in one sample sequenced in a study of cytomegalovirus exposure and HLA in healthy donors. PCR employed 60 Vbeta and 13 Jbeta primers. Method: immunoSEQ multiplex PCR; TCRdb's copy keeps in-frame clones and lacks some. This repertoire includes about 59,000 clones. The sample taken for sequencing was PBMCs. These receptors were taken from a young man in good health and CMV-seropositive.

V and J are TRBV2 and TRBJ2-1, with D perhaps matching TRBD1 (7 bases). V was trimmed by 5 bases and J by 7 bases, leaving 24 bases between them. This CDR3 comprises 17 residues. The germline CDR1 and CDR2 sequences are SNHLY and FYNNEI. The CDR3 loop is CASSPPEGAIGVNEQFF. The CDR3 bases are TGTGCCAGCAGTCCCCCGGAGGGGGCAATAGGGGTGAATGAGCAGTTCTTC.

This sequence joins TRBV6-1 and TRBJ2-1; TRBD2 aligns across 11 bases. The CDR3 has 15 amino acids. After removal of 6 bases from V and 6 bases from J, the junction contained 7 bases not matched to a gene. Per the germline V gene, CDR1 is MNHNS and CDR2 is SASEGT. The CDR3 nucleotides read TGTGCCAGCAGCCTGGGACTAGCGGAGACCAATGAGCAGTTCTTC. Encoded protein: CASSLGLAETNEQFF.

CDR3 amino acids: CSVTGGGTEAFF. For the CDR3, the DNA is TGCAGCGTCACAGGGGGCGGCACTGAAGCTTTCTTT. V usage is TRBV29-1 and J usage is TRBJ1-1; 9 bases agree with TRBD1. The CDR3 loop spans 12 amino acids. Per the germline V gene, CDR1 is SQVTM and CDR2 is ANQGSEA. V lost 6 bases and J lost 4; bases outside the gene matches: 3.

The chain carries TRBV6-5 and TRBJ2-7; 7 nucleotides align to TRBD1. V trimming: 8 bases; J trimming: 0 bases; junction bases outside the gene matches: 4. Per germline, CDR1 MNHEY and CDR2 SVGAGI. The CDR3 loop spans 13 amino acids. This CDR3 reads CASGTAVSYEQYF. As DNA, the CDR3 is TGTGCCAGCGGGACAGCAGTCTCCTACGAGCAGTACTTC.

The chain joins TRBV5-1 to TRBJ1-5; no definite D call. The CDR3 length is 15 residues. CDR1 and CDR2 (germline): SGHRS, YFSETQ. The V end was cut by 0 bases, the J end by 5 bases, with 12 bases between. CDR3 sequence reads: CASSLEVGEDQPQHF. In DNA form, the CDR3 reads TGCGCCAGCAGCTTGGAGGTAGGTGAGGATCAGCCCCAGCATTTT.

The V gene is TRBV6-1, the J gene TRBJ2-5; D remains unclear. V was cut by 2 bases and J by 3 bases, with 10 bases left in between. Germline V lookup: CDR1 MNHNS, CDR2 SASEGT. The CDR3 runs 14 residues. CDR3 in amino acids: CASSEIWPEETQYF. The CDR3 DNA sequence: TGTGCCAGCAGTGAAATCTGGCCCGAAGAGACCCAGTACTTC.

The chain has TRBV6-1 and TRBJ2-2; perhaps TRBD1 as D (6 bases). Germline CDR1 reads MNHNS; CDR2 reads SASEGT. Deletions cut 8 bases from V and 7 bases from J, with 8 bases between. This CDR3 region has 11 residues. The CDR3 DNA is TGTGCCAGCGGGGGCAGCGGGGAGCTGTTTTTT. Residues: CASGGSGELFF.

This chain connects TRBV30 to TRBJ2-7; 11 nucleotides line up with TRBD1. Germline V gene data show CDR1 as GTSNPN and CDR2 as SVGIG (reference sequence). The CDR3 covers 13 residues. V trimming: 6 bases; J trimming: 7 bases; junction bases outside the gene matches: 8. CDR3 bases: TGTGCCTGTGGACAGGGGGCGCCGGGGGAGCAGTACTTC. It yields the protein CACGQGAPGEQYF.

The chain employs TRBV19 and TRBJ1-6; 8 positions match TRBD1. The CDR3 sequence is 15 residues long. J lost 7 bases, V lost 6 bases, and 8 bases had no gene match. Germline V CDR1 and CDR2: LNHDA, SQIVND (reference sequence). This chain's CDR3 is CASRPMDRDNSPLHF. CDR3 nucleotides: TGTGCCAGTAGACCAATGGACAGGGACAATTCACCCCTCCACTTT.

The CDR3 sequence is CASSYSSGKARETQYF. CDR3 coding DNA: TGTGCCAGCAGTTACTCTTCAGGGAAGGCTAGGGAGACCCAGTACTTC. The chain links TRBV6-8 to TRBJ2-5; TRBD1 might be the D (5 bases). Trimming shortened V by 0 bases and J by 5 bases, and 16 bases separated the two germline ends. CDR3 length: 16 amino acids. Germline assignment: CDR1 MNHGY and CDR2 SAAAGT.

The J gene is TRBJ1-4, the V gene TRBV4-2, with 11 nucleotides matching TRBD1. J lost 7 bases, V lost 0 bases, and 4 bases had no gene match. The CDR3 is 16 residues long. Germline values: CDR1 LGHNA, CDR2 YNFKEQ. The CDR3 DNA follows: TGTGCCAGCAGCCAAGACACCGGGACAGGGGGTGAAAAACTGTTTTTT. Protein sequence: CASSQDTGTGGEKLFF.

J is TRBJ2-1 and V is TRBV30, with 10 bases lining up with TRBD2. Germline loops: CDR1 GTSNPN, CDR2 SVGIG (reference sequence). With V trimmed by 3 bases and J by 6 bases, 8 bases remained unmatched. The CDR3 runs 15 residues. CDR3 coding DNA: TGTGCCTGGAGGGTCGGGACTAGCGATGGCAATGAGCAGTTCTTC. It encodes CAWRVGTSDGNEQFF.

The rearrangement uses TRBV30 and TRBJ2-1, with 14 bases matching TRBD2. The junction had 11 bases not matched to a gene; V was cut back by 8 bases and J by 8 bases. This CDR3 has 15 amino acids. The germline V gene has CDR1 GTSNPN and CDR2 SVGIG (reference sequence). Written as DNA, the CDR3 is TGTGCCGGGGCCCCACCGGGACTAGCGGGAGATGAGCAGTTCTTC. Amino acids: CAGAPPGLAGDEQFF.

The chain employs TRBV4-1 and TRBJ1-2, with 7 bases that match TRBD1. V shed 2 bases, J shed 6 bases, and the junction held 12 bases outside the gene matches. Per the germline V gene, CDR1 is MGHRA and CDR2 is YSYEKL. The CDR3 covers 16 residues. The CDR3 DNA reads as TGCGCCAGCAGCCAATCCCCGGGACAGAGTGCGGATGGCTACACCTTC. It yields the protein CASSQSPGQSADGYTF.

This CDR3 reads CASSRPTSALGNEQFF. DNA of the CDR3: TGTGCCAGCAGCCGCCCGACTAGCGCCTTGGGAAATGAGCAGTTCTTC. J is TRBJ2-1 and V is TRBV11-2, with 8 positions matching TRBD2. Germline-derived CDR1 and CDR2 are SGHAT and FQNNGV. Losses at the gene ends were 5 bases for V and 7 bases for J; bases not matched to a gene: 13. This CDR3 contains 16 residues.

The rearrangement uses TRBV5-1 and TRBJ1-2, with D maybe TRBD1 (5 bases). Germline CDR1 is SGHRS and CDR2 is YFSETQ. The CDR3 is 14 residues long. V was pared by 4 bases and J by 5 bases, with 15 bases between. The CDR3 sequence is CASSRGAPSYGYTF. CDR3 nucleotides: TGCGCCAGCAGCCGCGGGGCTCCGTCGTATGGCTACACCTTC.

This chain connects TRBV7-6 to TRBJ2-5; 8 positions match TRBD2. The CDR3 extends over 14 amino acids. Germline CDR1 is SGHVS and CDR2 is FNYEAQ. Trimming took 2 bases from V and 5 from J; bases not matched to a gene: 4. CDR3 bases: TGTGCCAGCAGCTTATGGGGCGGGGGGGAGACCCAGTACTTC. The encoded protein is CASSLWGGGETQYF. Complete variable domain (other parts from reference TRBV7-6 and TRBJ2-5): GAGVSQSPRYKVTKRGQDVALRCDPISGHVSLYWYRQALGQGPEFLTYFNYEAQQDKSGLPNDRFSAERPEGSISTLTIQRTEQRDSAMYRCASSLWGGGETQYFGPGTRLLVL.

V gene TRBV9 combines with J gene TRBJ2-1, with 8 bases aligning to TRBD2. J gave up 5 bases and V 3 bases, and 13 bases lay outside the gene matches. Germline V gives CDR1 SGDLS, CDR2 YYNGEE. The CDR3 consists of 17 residues. CDR3 protein: CASSAVSGRGADNEQFF. CDR3 bases: TGTGCCAGCAGCGCTGTGTCGGGGCGGGGGGCCGACAATGAGCAGTTCTTC.

V gene TRBV19 combines with J gene TRBJ1-2; D is ambiguous. The CDR3 spans 15 residues. Germline lookup yields CDR1 LNHDA and CDR2 SQIVND (reference sequence). Trimming stripped 5 bases from V and 2 bases from J, with 15 bases between. The CDR3: CASSPAGRQNYGYTF. The DNA for the CDR3 is TGTGCCAGTAGTCCGGCGGGCAGGCAGAACTATGGCTACACCTTC.

The rearrangement joins TRBV6-1 to TRBJ2-7, with a possible D match to TRBD1 (5 bases). CDR3 length: 15 residues. The germline V and J ends were trimmed by 0 bases and 0 bases, with 9 bases remaining between them. Per germline, CDR1 MNHNS and CDR2 SASEGT. The CDR3 here is CASSEAFDSSYEQYF. CDR3 DNA: TGTGCCAGCAGTGAAGCTTTCGACAGCTCCTACGAGCAGTACTTC.

The chain links TRBV9 to TRBJ1-1; the match to TRBD1 covers 7 bases. The CDR3 contains 15 residues. V lost 7 bases and J lost 1; bases outside the gene matches: 10. The germline V gene encodes CDR1 SGDLS and CDR2 YYNGEE. The CDR3: CASSDRVIGNTEAFF. CDR3 DNA sequence: TGTGCCAGCTCTGACAGGGTGATAGGGAACACTGAAGCTTTCTTT.

The rearrangement links TRBV7-9 to TRBJ2-7, with D possibly TRBD1 on 8 matching bases. The V and J ends lost 7 bases and 2 bases respectively, with 18 bases between them. Germline V gives CDR1 SEHNR, CDR2 FQNEAQ (reference sequence). This CDR3 has 15 residues. DNA for the CDR3: TGTGCCAGCAAAGGGGGGGGACAGGCCCCCTACGAGCAGTACTTC. It yields the protein CASKGGGQAPYEQYF.